This T cell receptor beta chain was identified during a study of T-cell reconstitution after alpha-beta-depleted transplantation in children. The study's findings and limits: T cells produced anew were the main source of T-cell counts and diversity one year after transplant. Certain patients had high TCRbeta diversity at day 60, and it came from recipient T cells and thymic progenitors that survived.

Remarks on this clonotype: Its target is unknown.

Germline V gene data show CDR1 as MNHEY and CDR2 as SMNVEV (reference sequence). V gave up 2 bases and J gave up 2 bases, with 13 bases separating them. The CDR3 covers 15 residues. The authors prepared the TCRbeta library with unique molecular identifiers. TCRdb reanalysed the PCR reads using MiXCR and keeps one entry per CDR3 protein. Of under 850,000 distinct CDR3 sequences listed, under 15% were seen once; the top ten hold 0.79%. This TCR came from a girl aged 2 to 9 with congenital amegakaryocytic thrombocytopenia, due to receive a stem cell transplant. Sequenced material: PBMCs, taken before TCRalphabeta/CD19-depleted stem cell transplant. The V call is TRBV27, the J call TRBJ2-7; D unclear. CDR3 protein: CASSLSFPQPYEQYF. The CDR3 region has the DNA TGTGCCAGCAGTTTAAGTTTTCCTCAACCCTACGAGCAGTACTTC.